Shown below are 23 T cell receptor beta chains from a single sample sequenced in a study of cytomegalovirus exposure and HLA in healthy donors (dated by TCRdb to 2016 to 2017). Receptor amplification or capture employed the immunoSEQ multiplex PCR assay. For the multiplex PCR, a mixture combining 60 forward primers for TCR Vbeta segments and 13 reverse primers for TCR Jbeta segments was used. Here the immuneACCESS table is served through TCRdb, limited to in-frame sequences with V and J called. Missing clones are a known gap in these copies; in checked studies unresolved V genes cover under half, and the rest lacks a known reason. This sample lists more than 90,000 clones; roughly 77% were detected once. The ten largest clonotypes hold roughly 4.5% of the sample. The sequenced sample consisted of PBMCs. The receptors here all came from a middle-aged man in good health and CMV-seropositive.

This clone was counted a single time. The chain couples TRBV29-1 to TRBJ2-7; 7 bases agree with TRBD1. Germline V gene data show CDR1 as SQVTM and CDR2 as ANQGSEA. The CDR3 runs to 11 residues. J lost 5 bases, V lost 7 bases, and 5 bases had no gene match. The CDR3 region has the DNA TGCAGCGGTGGACAGGCGGACGAGCAGTACTTC. It translates to CSGGQADEQYF.

This chain joins TRBV28 and TRBJ1-5; 9 bases line up with TRBD1. The CDR3 length is 15 residues. V trimming: 3 bases; J trimming: 2 bases; junction bases outside the gene matches: 2. The germline gives CDR1 MDHEN, CDR2 SYDVKM. The DNA for the CDR3 is TGTGCCAGCAGTTTGGGACAGGGTCGCAATCAGCCCCAGCATTTT. It specifies CASSLGQGRNQPQHF.

The rearrangement uses TRBV5-1 and TRBJ1-1; perhaps TRBD1 as D (6 bases). V shed 0 bases and J shed 4 bases, with 16 bases lying between them. The CDR3 length is 16 residues. The germline CDR1 and CDR2 sequences are SGHRS and YFSETQ. Here the CDR3 DNA reads TGCGCCAGCAGCTTGGAGGGGGTAAGCTGGAGCACTGAAGCTTTCTTT. Translated: CASSLEGVSWSTEAFF. Together with reference TRBV5-1 and TRBJ1-1, the CDR3 gives the full variable domain: KAGVTQTPRYLIKTRGQQVTLSCSPISGHRSVSWYQQTPGQGLQFLFEYFSETQRNKGNFPGRFSGRQFSNSRSEMNVSTLELGDSALYLCASSLEGVSWSTEAFFGQGTRLTVV.

The chain uses TRBV30 and TRBJ1-5; the D gene is possibly TRBD1 (5 bases). With 0 bases removed from V and 5 bases from J, the gap between germline ends came to 11 bases. The CDR3 contains 14 residues. Per germline, CDR1 GTSNPN and CDR2 SVGIG (reference sequence). This CDR3 reads CAWSVRGFDQPQHF. The CDR3 nucleotides read TGTGCCTGGAGTGTAAGGGGTTTTGATCAGCCCCAGCATTTT. Variable domain in full (rest from reference TRBV30 and TRBJ1-5): SQTIHQWPATLVQPVGSPLSLECTVEGTSNPNLYWYRQAAGRGLQLLFYSVGIGQISSEVPQNLSASRPQDRQFILSSKKLLLSDSGFYLCAWSVRGFDQPQHFGDGTRLSIL.

This clone was counted once. The V gene is TRBV5-1, the J gene TRBJ1-4; D is ambiguous. Germline V gives CDR1 SGHRS, CDR2 YFSETQ. Trimming stripped 1 base from V and 7 bases from J, with 14 bases between. The CDR3 loop spans 15 amino acids. The CDR3 region is CASSLSWGGGEKLFF. The CDR3 coding sequence is TGCGCCAGCAGCTTGTCGTGGGGAGGAGGTGAAAAACTGTTTTTT.

The gene calls are TRBV7-8 and TRBJ1-2; no clear D gene. The ends were cut back, 5 bases at V and 2 bases at J, with 15 bases in the middle. Germline CDR1 is SGHVS and CDR2 is FQNEAQ. CDR3 length: 15 amino acids. The CDR3 DNA reads as TGTGCCAGCAGCCCCACGACTAGGACGAACTATGGCTACACCTTC. The encoded protein is CASSPTTRTNYGYTF.

The CDR3 here is CATSRDREINTEAFF. The CDR3 nucleotides read TGTGCCACCAGCAGAGATCGGGAAATTAACACTGAAGCTTTCTTT. V gene TRBV15 combines with J gene TRBJ1-1; D is unclear. CDR1 is LNHNV, CDR2 YYDKDF, per germline (reference sequence). Trimming removed 0 bases at V and 2 bases at J, with 10 bases between. This CDR3 has 15 residues.

The chain links TRBV18 to TRBJ2-3; 7 bases agree with TRBD1. Germline CDR1 and CDR2: KGHSH and LQKENI. The CDR3 is 14 residues long. The V gene end was trimmed by 5 bases and the J gene end by 4 bases; junction bases not matched to a gene: 6. The CDR3 coding sequence is TGTGCCAGCTCAACAGGGGCCAGAGCAGATACGCAGTATTTT. Translating it yields CASSTGARADTQYF.

This chain links TRBV30 with TRBJ2-7; TRBD1 might be the D (6 bases). Germline CDR1 GTSNPN, CDR2 SVGIG (reference sequence). Trimming removed 0 bases from V and 8 bases from J, with 11 bases in between. This CDR3 spans 12 amino acids. CDR3 sequence (DNA): TGTGCCTGGAGTGTAAGGGGGAGTCAGCAGTACTTC. This sequence encodes CAWSVRGSQQYF.

This chain joins TRBV14 and TRBJ1-1, with D possibly matching TRBD1 (5 bases). In germline, CDR1 is SGHDN, CDR2 FVKESK. The V end was cut by 4 bases, the J end by 4 bases, with 22 bases between. There are 17 residues in the CDR3. The CDR3 coding sequence is TGTGCCAGCAGCCGGGGGACGATGGGGGGGAGGGTCACTGAAGCTTTCTTT. Translation gives CASSRGTMGGRVTEAFF.

This clone was seen a few times. The rearrangement joins TRBV5-4 to TRBJ2-5; a weak D match, TRBD1 (6 bases). Germline CDR1 reads SGHNT; CDR2 reads YYREEE (reference sequence). The CDR3 has 14 amino acids. V was trimmed by 0 bases and J by 3 bases, leaving 9 bases between them. The CDR3: CASSLAGQEETQYF. As DNA, the CDR3 is TGTGCCAGCAGCTTGGCGGGACAAGAAGAGACCCAGTACTTC.

The chain links TRBV6-4 to TRBJ2-3; D is ambiguous. V was trimmed by 6 bases and J by 0 bases, leaving 10 bases between them. CDR1 is MRHNA and CDR2 is SNTAGT in the germline V gene. This CDR3 is 14 amino acids long. The CDR3 DNA reads as TGTGCCAGCAGCGCCCACTATAGCACAGATACGCAGTATTTT. Its translation is CASSAHYSTDTQYF.

The chain combines TRBV5-4 with TRBJ2-7; 7 bases align to TRBD2. Germline V gives CDR1 SGHNT, CDR2 YYREEE (reference sequence). The CDR3 spans 14 residues. The junction had 6 bases not matched to a gene; V was cut back by 0 bases and J by 6 bases. CDR3 in amino acids: CASSLAGTKGEQYF. DNA of the CDR3: TGTGCCAGCAGCTTGGCCGGGACTAAGGGCGAGCAGTACTTC.

The chain employs TRBV6-5 and TRBJ2-7; tentative D call: TRBD2 (6 bases). V gave up 2 bases and J gave up 3 bases, with 17 bases separating them. The CDR3 loop spans 16 amino acids. Germline V lookup: CDR1 MNHEY, CDR2 SVGAGI. The CDR3 DNA is TGTGCCAGCAGTTACCTCGGGGGTGTGTCAAGCTACGAGCAGTACTTC. This sequence encodes CASSYLGGVSSYEQYF.

V is TRBV5-4 and J is TRBJ1-1, with D uncertain. V was trimmed by 3 bases and J by 1 base, leaving 13 bases between them. From germline, CDR1 is SGHNT and CDR2 YYREEE (reference sequence). The CDR3 covers 15 residues. CDR3 in DNA: TGTGCCAGCAGCTCCGTCCTATTCGGGAACACTGAAGCTTTCTTT. Amino acid sequence: CASSSVLFGNTEAFF.

The CDR3 reads CSVEAAGNYGYTF. The CDR3 nucleotides are TGCAGCGTTGAAGCGGCGGGGAACTATGGCTACACCTTC. The rearrangement uses TRBV29-1 and TRBJ1-2; unclear D gene. Germline CDR1 reads SQVTM; CDR2 reads ANQGSEA. The CDR3 spans 13 residues. Deletions cut 1 base from V and 2 bases from J, with 8 bases between.

CDR3 region: CASSPLHTGQGGGEQYF. The DNA for the CDR3 is TGTGCCAGCTCACCACTGCATACGGGACAGGGTGGCGGCGAGCAGTACTTC. V is TRBV18 and J is TRBJ2-7; 9 bases map to TRBD1. The CDR3 has 17 amino acids. Germline lookup yields CDR1 KGHSH and CDR2 LQKENI. The junction had 13 bases not matched to a gene; V was cut back by 1 base and J by 6 bases.

The chain uses TRBV18 and TRBJ1-1, with unresolved D. This CDR3 contains 15 residues. Germline CDR1 KGHSH, CDR2 LQKENI. Trimming shortened V by 1 base and J by 3 bases, and 12 bases separated the two germline ends. CDR3 nucleotide sequence: TGTGCCAGCTCACCACGTGGGGAGGCGGACACTGAAGCTTTCTTT. The encoded protein is CASSPRGEADTEAFF.

The chain couples TRBV6-1 to TRBJ1-5; the match to TRBD1 covers 10 bases. V was pared by 0 bases and J by 0 bases, with 8 bases of the junction left unmatched. This CDR3 spans 19 amino acids. Germline V lookup: CDR1 MNHNS, CDR2 SASEGT. CDR3 sequence: CASSEAGTGARYSNQPQHF. For the CDR3, the DNA is TGTGCCAGCAGTGAAGCGGGGACAGGGGCCAGGTATAGCAATCAGCCCCAGCATTTT.

This chain connects TRBV7-3 to TRBJ2-1; D gene unclear. Trimming took off 2 bases at V and 0 bases at J, with 8 bases between the two ends. The CDR3 has 15 amino acids. The germline V gene encodes CDR1 SGHTA and CDR2 FQGTGA. The CDR3 DNA sequence: TGTGCCAGCAGCTTAGGGTCTAGCTCCTACAATGAGCAGTTCTTC. Amino acids: CASSLGSSSYNEQFF.

This clone was observed a single time. The chain joins TRBV28 to TRBJ2-2; 12 nucleotides align to TRBD1. Looked up from germline, CDR1 is MDHEN and CDR2 is SYDVKM. The CDR3 contains 17 residues. The V and J ends lost 5 bases and 5 bases, in that order; junction bases with no gene match: 9. The CDR3 coding sequence is TGTGCCAGCAGTCCCTGGGGGGACAGGGGGCGAACCGGGGAGCTGTTTTTT. It codes for CASSPWGDRGRTGELFF. Together with reference TRBV28 and TRBJ2-2, the CDR3 gives the full variable domain: DVKVTQSSRYLVKRTGEKVFLECVQDMDHENMFWYRQDPGLGLRLIYFSYDVKMKEKGDIPEGYSVSREKKERFSLILESASTNQTSMYLCASSPWGDRGRTGELFFGEGSRLTVL.

This clone appeared once. The V gene is TRBV28, the J gene TRBJ2-1; 10 bases fit TRBD1. Per the germline V gene, CDR1 is MDHEN and CDR2 is SYDVKM. This CDR3 contains 15 residues. After removal of 4 bases from V and 4 bases from J, the junction contained 4 bases not matched to a gene. CDR3 DNA sequence: TGTGCCAGCAGTTGGGGGACAGGGGTTTACAATGAGCAGTTCTTC. It codes for CASSWGTGVYNEQFF.

This clone was detected once. The gene calls are TRBV19 and TRBJ1-2; D unclear. Germline CDR1 is LNHDA and CDR2 is SQIVND (reference sequence). V was clipped by 3 bases and J by 7 bases, with 15 bases between them. This CDR3 contains 14 residues. CDR3 nucleotide sequence: TGTGCCAGTAGTATGGGCATTACGAGGGCTGGCTACACCTTC. It codes for CASSMGITRAGYTF.